This T cell receptor beta chain was observed in a study of shared clonotypes between healthy human individuals. Germline V gene lookup returns CDR1 SGDLS and CDR2 YYNGEE. The CDR3 is 14 amino acids. V trimming: 4 bases; J trimming: 2 bases; junction bases outside the gene matches: 6. This table comes from immunoSEQ multiplex PCR, and its TCRdb copy is limited to in-frame clones, with some not included. Of around 500,000 clones listed, about four fifths are singletons. Sequencing was done on a sample of PBMCs. The clonotype comes from a woman in her forties in good health. Some clones in this sample may be carry-over from other donors' samples. This rearrangement joins TRBV9 to TRBJ2-7, with 7 bases identical to TRBD2. CDR3 residues: CASSKIAGAYEQYF. In DNA form, the CDR3 reads TGTGCCAGCAGCAAAATCGCGGGGGCCTACGAGCAGTACTTC.